This T cell receptor (beta chain) was recorded in a study of T cells in Graves' hyperthyroidism and ophthalmopathy. Across the study: It was at initial diagnosis, before any treatment, that peripheral blood was collected.

The CDR3 runs 12 residues. Germline assignment: CDR1 GTSNPN and CDR2 SVGIG (reference sequence). V was shortened by 1 base and J by 4 bases, with 5 bases between the two germline ends. Broader study findings: It was a median roughly 6.5 months before onset that the model predicted ophthalmopathy.

This clonotype was recorded many times. What it recognizes is unknown. Isolation of PBMCs was performed on 8.5 to 10 ml fresh peripheral blood. Researchers amplified the TCR beta CDR3 regions from RNA transcripts. Researchers ran a first-round RT-PCR on the TCR CDR3 using the HTBI primer set. One entry per CDR3 protein results from TCRdb running MiXCR on the multiplex PCR reads. The sample shows under 400,000 distinct CDR3 sequences, approximately 13% of them seen only once. The chain uses TRBV30 and TRBJ1-5; D not resolved. The clonotype was recovered from a woman between 18 and 29 years old with Graves' hyperthyroidism. The specimen sequenced was blood. The CDR3 loop is CAWSEGNQPQHF. CDR3 in DNA: TGTGCCTGGAGTGAAGGAAATCAGCCCCAGCATTTT.